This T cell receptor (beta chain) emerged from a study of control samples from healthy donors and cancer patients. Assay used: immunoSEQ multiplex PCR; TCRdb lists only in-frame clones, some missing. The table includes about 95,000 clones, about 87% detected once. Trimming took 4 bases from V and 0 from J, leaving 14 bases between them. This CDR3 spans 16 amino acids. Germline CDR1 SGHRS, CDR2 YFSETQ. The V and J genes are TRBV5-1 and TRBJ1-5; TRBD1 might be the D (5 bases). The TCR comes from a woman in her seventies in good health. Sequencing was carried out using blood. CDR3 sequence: CASSPDSLHSNQPQHF. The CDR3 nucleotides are TGCGCCAGCAGCCCTGACAGCCTACATAGCAATCAGCCCCAGCATTTT.